The rows below give T cell receptor beta chains drawn from one sample of a study of blood T cell repertoires in COVID-19. TCRdb's copy holds only in-frame clones and misses some; the assay was immunoSEQ multiplex PCR. The table includes hundreds of thousands of clones, approximately 83% detected once. The sequenced sample was peripheral blood. The receptors stem from a man aged 35 to 55 with acute or convalescent COVID-19. Both conserved end residues are part of each CDR3. Fields, in order: J gene, clone size, V gene, D gene, CDR3 protein, CDR3 DNA. The D gene is left open where the match is weak. Clone size is not always given. Where it is, it says once, few, many or a class for expanded clones.

>TRBJ1-5|.|TRBV27|.
CASSLRGQGFGNQPQHF
TGTGCCAGCAGTTTAAGGGGTCAGGGCTTTGGCAATCAGCCCCAGCATTTT
>TRBJ2-7|.|TRBV20-1|.
CSANRDYEQYF
TGCAGTGCTAACAGGGATTACGAGCAGTACTTC
>TRBJ2-1|few|TRBV27|TRBD1
CASTYFRDRVNEQFF
TGTGCCAGCACATACTTCCGGGACAGGGTAAATGAGCAGTTCTTC
>TRBJ2-6|few|TRBV27|.
CASSPTAQSSGANVLTF
TGTGCCAGCAGTCCGACAGCGCAGAGCTCTGGGGCCAACGTCCTGACTTTC
>TRBJ2-1|once|TRBV5-1|TRBD2
CASINLAGGGNNEQFF
TGCGCCAGCATCAACCTAGCGGGCGGGGGAAACAATGAGCAGTTCTTC
>TRBJ1-1|.|TRBV21-1|.
CASSQRSANTEAFF
TGTGCCAGCAGCCAACGGTCTGCGAACACTGAAGCTTTCTTT
>TRBJ2-2|.|TRBV7-3|.
CASSPPGGNTGELFF
TGTGCCAGCAGCCCCCCCGGCGGGAACACCGGGGAGCTGTTTTTT
>TRBJ2-4|.|TRBV12-2|.
CASRQGGTPGLAGAEELAKNIQYF
TGTGCAAGTCGCCAGGGCGGGACTCCCGGACTAGCGGGAGCCGAGGAGCTAGCCAAAAACATTCAGTACTTC
>TRBJ2-1|once|TRBV6-4|.
CASSRERDSYNEQFF
TGTGCCAGCAGCCGCGAGAGGGACTCCTACAATGAGCAGTTCTTC
>TRBJ2-1|.|TRBV19|.
CASSQNLAANNEQFF
TGTGCCAGTAGCCAAAATCTAGCTGCCAACAATGAGCAGTTCTTC
>TRBJ2-1|many|TRBV27|.
CASSLYRVGEQFF
TGTGCCAGCAGTTTATACAGGGTCGGTGAGCAGTTCTTC
>TRBJ1-3|few|TRBV6-5|TRBD1
CASSRGTGAGNTIYF
TGTGCCAGCAGCCGAGGGACAGGGGCCGGAAACACCATATATTTT
>TRBJ2-7|.|TRBV21-1|.
CASIRTPGTGSVREQYF
TGTGCCAGCATCCGGACGCCGGGGACAGGGTCCGTGAGGGAGCAGTACTTC
>TRBJ2-3|.|TRBV12-5|TRBD2
CASGLLGAGADTQYF
TGTGCTAGTGGTTTACTAGGGGCGGGGGCAGATACGCAGTATTTT
>TRBJ1-6|.|TRBV7-9|.
CASSAKRGGEQLQNSPLHF
TGTGCCAGCAGCGCTAAGAGGGGAGGGGAACAGCTCCAGAATTCACCCCTCCACTTT
>TRBJ1-2|.|TRBV27|TRBD1
CASSLSGTANYGYTF
TGTGCCAGCAGTTTATCCGGGACAGCTAACTATGGCTACACCTTC
>TRBJ2-7|.|TRBV6-2/TRBV6-3|.
CASSGSGDEQYF
TGTGCCAGCAGTGGGTCGGGGGACGAGCAGTACTTC
>TRBJ2-7|.|TRBV5-1|.
CASSLNWGDYEQYF
TGCGCCAGCAGCTTGAACTGGGGGGATTACGAGCAGTACTTC
>TRBJ1-4|.|TRBV2|.
CASSEIEGHGLFF
TGTGCCAGCAGTGAAATAGAGGGACATGGACTGTTTTTT
>TRBJ2-6|.|TRBV2|.
CASSEEGHSGANVLTF
TGTGCCAGCAGTGAAGAGGGGCACTCTGGGGCCAACGTCCTGACTTTC